The 9 T cell receptor beta chains presented below share a single source sample, sequenced in a study of identical twins. MiXCR, applied by TCRdb to the 5' RACE reads, yields one record per CDR3 protein. The repertoire has around 250,000 distinct CDR3 sequences, about 7.3% of them found once; the top ten carry under 4%. The same specimen was also included in a second study, on yellow fever vaccine responses in identical twins.

The sample taken for sequencing was memory (CD45RO+) T cells sorted from blood. These receptors came from a woman between 18 and 30 years old in good health.

This clonotype turned up a few times. The genes are TRBV15 and TRBJ2-2; 8 bases agree with TRBD1. Per germline, CDR1 LNHNV and CDR2 YYDKDF (reference sequence). The length of the CDR3 is 15 residues. Germline trimming cut 3 bases from V and 4 bases from J; bases unmatched to any gene: 4. CDR3 sequence (DNA): TGTGCCACCAGCAGGACAGGGGTTGGCACCGGGGAGCTGTTTTTT. Protein product: CATSRTGVGTGELFF.

At least ten counts were recorded for this clonotype. This chain uses TRBV6-2 or TRBV6-3 with TRBJ2-5; D is undetermined. CDR3 length: 17 amino acids. The ends were cut back, 0 bases at V and 2 bases at J, with 16 bases in the middle. Germline CDR1 MNHEY, CDR2 SVGEGT. The chain's CDR3 is CASSYSSAPRPQETQYF. The DNA for the CDR3 is TGTGCCAGCAGTTACTCGAGTGCTCCAAGGCCACAAGAGACCCAGTACTTC.

This clonotype was picked up many times. The chain has TRBV5-6 and TRBJ1-2, with D possibly being TRBD1 (5 bases). This CDR3 has 16 amino acids. The V end lost 4 bases, the J end lost 0 bases, and 16 bases lay between the germline ends. Germline CDR1 is SGHDT and CDR2 is YYEEEE. The CDR3 protein is CASSRSGGRANYGYTF. The CDR3, as DNA: TGTGCCAGCAGCCGAAGCGGGGGACGGGCTAACTATGGCTACACCTTC.

The V call is TRBV5-4, the J call TRBJ2-5; 15 bases are a match to TRBD2. J gave up 2 bases and V 4 bases, and 6 bases lay outside the gene matches. CDR1 is SGHNT and CDR2 is YYREEE in the germline V gene (reference sequence). This CDR3 comprises 17 residues. The CDR3 is CASSPGTSGGLQETQYF. The CDR3 DNA reads TGTGCCAGCAGCCCTGGGACTAGCGGGGGGTTACAAGAGACCCAGTACTTC.

The rearrangement uses TRBV6-1 and TRBJ2-2, with D possibly matching TRBD1 (6 bases). Between the trimmed V and J ends, which lost 4 bases and 2 bases, there was a span of 8 bases. Looked up from germline, CDR1 is MNHNS and CDR2 is SASEGT. The CDR3 sequence is 14 residues long. The DNA for the CDR3 is TGTGCCAGCAGTGGGACAGTCAACACCGGGGAGCTGTTTTTT. Translated, it gives CASSGTVNTGELFF.

This chain links TRBV12-3 or TRBV12-4 with TRBJ2-2; D call uncertain. V lost 0 bases, J lost 1 base, and 6 bases lay in between. This CDR3 has 15 amino acids. CDR3 nucleotides: TGTGCCAGCAGTTTAGCGGGGATGAACACCGGGGAGCTGTTTTTT. The encoded protein is CASSLAGMNTGELFF.

This clonotype was seen at least ten times. The CDR3 bases are TGTGCCAGCAGCTTAGGGACTTTAGTTGAGACCCAGTACTTC. This gives the protein CASSLGTLVETQYF. The chain couples TRBV7-8 to TRBJ2-5, with D possibly matching TRBD2 (5 bases). Germline V gene sequence: CDR1 SGHVS, CDR2 FQNEAQ. V lost 1 base and J 5 bases, leaving 11 bases between the germline ends. The CDR3 is 14 amino acids.

The J gene is TRBJ1-1, the V gene TRBV16; D possibly corresponds to TRBD1 (5 bases). V lost 4 bases, J lost 0 bases, and 12 bases lay in between. The CDR3 is made up of 15 amino acids. The V gene's germline CDR1 is KGHSY and CDR2 FQNENV. CDR3 loop: CASSRRGTLNTEAFF. CDR3 nucleotide sequence: TGTGCCAGCAGCCGTCGGGGGACTCTGAACACTGAAGCTTTCTTT.

This clonotype was counted many times. This chain links TRBV9 with TRBJ2-2; no reliable D call. This CDR3 region has 15 residues. V gave up 0 bases and J gave up 1 base, with 7 bases separating them. Germline loops: CDR1 SGDLS, CDR2 YYNGEE. CDR3 sequence: CASSVDPQNTGELFF. The CDR3 DNA reads as TGTGCCAGCAGCGTAGACCCCCAGAACACCGGGGAGCTGTTTTTT.